The 10 T cell receptor beta chains below all came from one sample that was sequenced in a study of T cell responses to AZD1222 COVID-19 vaccine. TCRdb keeps only in-frame clones here, not all; method: immunoSEQ multiplex PCR. The sample holds about 120,000 clones, roughly 84% seen once. The sequences come from peripheral blood, collected on day 0 of AZD1222 vaccination. The receptors come from an adult in good health.

The rearrangement joins TRBV13 to TRBJ1-1, with 7 bases fitting TRBD1. This CDR3 comprises 14 residues. CDR1 and CDR2 (germline): PRHDT, FYEKMQ (reference sequence). J was trimmed by 2 bases and V by 5 bases; bases with no gene match: 5. CDR3 sequence: CASSAQGINTEAFF. The CDR3 DNA is TGTGCCAGCAGCGCACAGGGGATAAACACTGAAGCTTTCTTT. The complete variable domain, with remaining parts taken from reference TRBV13 and TRBJ1-1, reads AAGVIQSPRHLIKEKRETATLKCYPIPRHDTVYWYQQGPGQDPQFLISFYEKMQSDKGSIPDRFSAQQFSDYHSELNMSSLELGDSALYFCASSAQGINTEAFFGQGTRLTVV.

The CDR3 region is CASLTGKQPQHF. For the CDR3, the DNA is TGTGCCAGCCTGACAGGGAAGCAGCCCCAGCATTTT. The chain uses TRBV6-4 and TRBJ1-5, with 7 bases fitting TRBD1. V dropped 8 bases and J dropped 7; count of bases not matched to a gene: 5. The germline V gene encodes CDR1 MRHNA and CDR2 SNTAGT. The CDR3 loop spans 12 amino acids.

J is TRBJ1-2 and V is TRBV24-1; 10 nucleotides agree with TRBD1. The CDR3 sequence is 15 residues long. Germline CDR1 and CDR2: KGHDR and SFDVKD. Trimming cost V 4 bases and J 2 bases; bases outside gene matches: 3. The CDR3 region is CATSERQGANYGYTF. The CDR3 DNA follows: TGTGCCACCAGTGAGCGACAGGGGGCGAACTATGGCTACACCTTC.

This sequence joins TRBV19 and TRBJ2-7; tentatively, D is TRBD1 or TRBD2 (5 bases each). The V gene's germline CDR1 is LNHDA and CDR2 SQIVND (reference sequence). V lost 5 bases and J 0 bases, leaving 14 bases between the germline ends. The CDR3 is made up of 15 amino acids. For the CDR3, the DNA is TGTGCCAGTAGTTTAACCGGGACGGCCTCCTACGAGCAGTACTTC. This codes for CASSLTGTASYEQYF.

V usage is TRBV10-1 and J usage is TRBJ1-3; D unresolved. This CDR3 is built from 15 residues. CDR1 WNHNN and CDR2 SYGVQD come from the germline V gene (reference sequence). The V gene lost 3 bases and the J gene lost 3 bases, with 12 bases spanning the gap. The CDR3 loop is CASSDPTARGNTIYF. CDR3 nucleotide sequence: TGCGCCAGCAGTGACCCAACCGCTCGTGGAAACACCATATATTTT.

The CDR3 is CASSQDGVLVADTQYF. Here the CDR3 DNA reads TGCGCCAGCAGCCAAGATGGAGTCCTCGTCGCAGATACGCAGTATTTT. This chain joins TRBV4-1 and TRBJ2-3, with D hard to call. V lost 0 bases and J lost 4, with 14 bases in between. Germline values: CDR1 MGHRA, CDR2 YSYEKL. The CDR3 length is 16 residues.

J is TRBJ2-3 and V is TRBV9; D is unclear. Trimming stripped 2 bases from V and 1 base from J, with 8 bases between. There are 14 residues in the CDR3. Germline V CDR1 and CDR2: SGDLS, YYNGEE. The CDR3 loop reads CASSVGIGTDTQYF. CDR3 nucleotide sequence: TGTGCCAGCAGCGTTGGAATTGGCACAGATACGCAGTATTTT.

CDR3 sequence: CASSLGLGGVGEQYF. CDR3 coding DNA: TGTGCCAGCAGCTTAGGTTTGGGGGGAGTAGGCGAGCAGTACTTC. The rearrangement links TRBV7-6 to TRBJ2-7; possible D gene TRBD2, 6 bases. The germline V gene has CDR1 SGHVS and CDR2 FNYEAQ. This CDR3 is 15 amino acids long. V was cut by 1 base and J by 6 bases, with 16 bases left in between.

This sequence joins TRBV28 and TRBJ2-3; D might be TRBD1 (5 bases). The CDR3 is made up of 16 amino acids. The V gene lost 7 bases and the J gene lost 2 bases, with 19 bases spanning the gap. Germline V gives CDR1 MDHEN, CDR2 SYDVKM. CDR3 protein: CASTPHMGPTTDTQYF. For the CDR3, the DNA is TGTGCCAGCACCCCACACATGGGGCCAACCACAGATACGCAGTATTTT.

V usage is TRBV7-9 and J usage is TRBJ2-5; D perhaps matches TRBD1 (6 bases). V shed 2 bases and J shed 0 bases, with 13 bases lying between them. This CDR3 has 16 residues. Germline values: CDR1 SEHNR, CDR2 FQNEAQ (reference sequence). In DNA form, the CDR3 reads TGTGCCAGCAGCTTAACCGGGACACTGTACCAAGAGACCCAGTACTTC. Encoded protein: CASSLTGTLYQETQYF.